One T cell receptor (beta chain) is described in this entry. This entry belongs to a study of blood T cell repertoires in COVID-19. At the level of the study: Acute-phase and convalescent COVID-19 samples originated in the United States, Italy and Spain. In each case, the material was cDNA or gDNA derived from T cells, B-cell-depleted T cells, or PBMCs.

Trimming took off 1 base at V and 8 bases at J, with 20 bases between the two ends. Germline V gene sequence: CDR1 SEHNR, CDR2 FQNEAQ (reference sequence). The CDR3 extends over 16 amino acids. Per the study methods: Counts of nucleated cells, estimated from reference gene primer amplification, were obtained. TCRdb keeps only in-frame clones here, not all; method: immunoSEQ multiplex PCR. That table supplies the V and J calls and clone size; D and trimming were determined from the DNA. The sample lists roughly 26,000 clones, 83% occurring once. This chain joins TRBV7-9 and TRBJ1-1; the D gene is possibly TRBD1 (6 bases). The receptor was isolated from a human donor in a cohort sampled during active COVID-19. The sequenced material came from peripheral blood. CDR3 region: CASSLGESGAGVEAFF. The DNA of the CDR3 is TGTGCCAGCAGCTTAGGCGAGAGCGGGGCAGGGGTCGAAGCTTTCTTT.